The 7 T cell receptor beta chains presented below share a single source sample, sequenced in a study of prognosis after radiotherapy for stage I lung cancer. TCR beta CDR3 was amplified from genomic DNA by two-round multiplex PCR. The use of primers specific to each TRBV and TRBJ gene characterized first-round PCR. One entry per CDR3 protein results from TCRdb running MiXCR on the multiplex PCR reads. The sample has some 36,000 distinct CDR3 sequences, less than 25% seen once. Specimen: PBMCs, collected before or after stereotactic body radiation therapy (not recorded which). These receptor sequences come from a donor over 45 with non-small cell lung cancer.

CDR3 residues: CASNAGQPYEQYF. Here the CDR3 DNA reads TGTGCCAGCAACGCCGGACAGCCCTACGAGCAGTACTTC. The chain uses TRBV28 and TRBJ2-7; TRBD1 might be the D (6 bases). Germline V gene sequence: CDR1 MDHEN, CDR2 SYDVKM. The CDR3 is made up of 13 amino acids. The V gene lost 7 bases and the J gene lost 2 bases, with 12 bases spanning the gap.

The table lists this clonotype with many counts. The chain has TRBV6-1 and TRBJ1-1; TRBD1 might be the D (5 bases). Germline V gene sequence: CDR1 MNHNS, CDR2 SASEGT. The CDR3 is 13 residues long. The V end lost 10 bases, the J end lost 1 base, and 13 bases lay between the germline ends. CDR3 protein: CATLRGKNTEAFF. The CDR3 DNA follows: TGTGCCACCCTCCGGGGGAAGAACACTGAAGCTTTCTTT.

In its sample, this clonotype was seen many times. The chain is built from TRBV5-1 and TRBJ2-5; D tentatively fits TRBD1 or TRBD2 (5 bases each). CDR3 length: 15 residues. Germline V gives CDR1 SGHRS, CDR2 YFSETQ. V was cut by 7 bases and J by 5 bases, with 21 bases left in between. The CDR3 protein is CASGEGSQVRETQYF. The DNA for the CDR3 is TGCGCCAGCGGAGAGGGGTCTCAGGTGAGGGAGACCCAGTACTTC.

This clonotype was seen ten or more times. Here the CDR3 reads CASSPGQTTHYEQYF. In DNA form, the CDR3 reads TGTGCCAGCAGCCCGGGACAGACGACTCACTACGAGCAGTACTTC. The V and J genes are TRBV9 and TRBJ2-7, with 7 bases lining up with TRBD1. CDR1 and CDR2 from the germline V gene are SGDLS and YYNGEE. The CDR3 length is 15 residues. V trimming: 4 bases; J trimming: 3 bases; junction bases outside the gene matches: 10.

At least ten counts were recorded for this clonotype. The CDR3 region is CSARAFHYEQYF. For the CDR3, the DNA is TGCAGTGCTAGAGCCTTCCACTACGAGCAGTACTTC. The chain recombines TRBV20-1 with TRBJ2-7; D is undetermined. V was pared by 1 base and J by 3 bases, with 7 bases between. Germline loops: CDR1 DFQATT, CDR2 SNEGSKA (reference sequence). The CDR3 is 12 residues long.

This clonotype is a singleton in its sample. The chain links TRBV4-2 to TRBJ1-1; D is possibly TRBD1 (5 bases). The V end was cut by 0 bases, the J end by 11 bases, with 7 bases between. CDR1 and CDR2 (germline): LGHNA, YNFKEQ. This CDR3 is 11 amino acids long. CDR3 DNA: TGTGCCAGCAGCCAAGAGTACAGGGCTTTCTTT. It is translated as CASSQEYRAFF.

In its sample, this clonotype was seen many times. V is TRBV6-1 and J is TRBJ2-3, with 8 bases lining up with TRBD2. This CDR3 is 18 amino acids long. Trimming cost V 4 bases and J 4 bases; bases outside gene matches: 16. The germline CDR1 and CDR2 sequences are MNHNS and SASEGT. CDR3 DNA sequence: TGTGCCAGCAGTGCCCTCTACCTTGGCGGGAGGAATGCAGATACGCAGTATTTT. This gives the protein CASSALYLGGRNADTQYF.